This T cell receptor (beta chain) emerged from a study of patients and donors after allogeneic stem cell transplantation. TCRdb fed the RT-PCR reads into MiXCR, producing one record per CDR3 protein. Here the sample spans some 880,000 distinct CDR3 sequences, about a sixth being singletons. Germline assignment: CDR1 SGHVS and CDR2 FNYEAQ. The CDR3 extends over 12 amino acids. Trimming cost V 2 bases and J 8 bases, with 9 bases left between them. The V call is TRBV7-6, the J call TRBJ1-2, with D perhaps matching TRBD1 (5 bases). The TCR comes from a human donor who was either an allogeneic HSCT recipient or a stem cell or donor lymphocyte infusion donor (not recorded which). It is not recorded whose cells these are; they may come from a transplant donor. The specimen was blood, either unsorted or a sorted T cell fraction (not recorded which). The CDR3: CASSLRGKGYTF. Written as DNA, the CDR3 is TGTGCCAGCAGCTTACGGGGGAAGGGCTACACCTTC.